This T cell receptor beta chain was identified during a study of T-cell reconstitution after alpha-beta-depleted transplantation in children. A TCRbeta library incorporating unique molecular identifiers was prepared. Each CDR3 protein gets one entry after TCRdb re-called the PCR reads with MiXCR. This sample carries approximately 490,000 distinct CDR3 sequences, approximately 12% of them seen once, and the ten largest clones take 4.5% to 6%. Losses at the gene ends were 7 bases for V and 2 bases for J; bases not matched to a gene: 4. Germline assignment: CDR1 MNHEY and CDR2 SMNVEV (reference sequence). The CDR3 contains 14 residues.

Sequencing used PBMCs from the stem cell graft donor, obtained from the stem cell graft. The rearrangement uses TRBV27 and TRBJ2-1; 8 bases are shared with TRBD1. The origin of this receptor is a human donor who donated a stem cell graft to a child with combined immunodeficiency. CDR3 residues: CASTGTGPYNEQFF. The CDR3 DNA sequence: TGTGCCAGCACTGGGACAGGACCCTACAATGAGCAGTTCTTC.